This entry is about one T cell receptor beta chain. Its antigen is undetermined. The germline V gene has CDR1 MNHEY and CDR2 SVGAGI. The CDR3 loop spans 14 amino acids. V was clipped by 4 bases and J by 2 bases; unmatched bases: 0. Blood was sampled at baseline, cycle 4 day 1, and cycle 7 day 1. The record originates from a study of OX40 agonist ivuxolimab in advanced cancers. Overall study: Patients in dose escalation had liver, melanoma, kidney or head and neck cancers. Study-level findings and limits: Circulating CD4+ and CD8+ T cells showed clonal expansion by week 6 at 0.1 to 3.0 mg/kg. Researchers did not establish what antigens the expanded peripheral T cells target.

The table came from immunoSEQ multiplex PCR; TCRdb's copy has only in-frame clones and leaves some out. The sample carries approximately 13,000 clones, 80% recorded once. This TCR was recovered from an adult with an advanced solid tumor such as melanoma, head and neck, liver or kidney cancer. The sample here was CD4+ or CD8+ T cells sorted from blood, taken in a trial of the OX40 agonist ivuxolimab. V and J are TRBV6-5 and TRBJ2-7; 12 positions agree with TRBD2. The CDR3 DNA sequence: TGTGCCAGCAGTTGGACTAGCGGGGCCTACGAGCAGTACTTC. It codes for CASSWTSGAYEQYF.